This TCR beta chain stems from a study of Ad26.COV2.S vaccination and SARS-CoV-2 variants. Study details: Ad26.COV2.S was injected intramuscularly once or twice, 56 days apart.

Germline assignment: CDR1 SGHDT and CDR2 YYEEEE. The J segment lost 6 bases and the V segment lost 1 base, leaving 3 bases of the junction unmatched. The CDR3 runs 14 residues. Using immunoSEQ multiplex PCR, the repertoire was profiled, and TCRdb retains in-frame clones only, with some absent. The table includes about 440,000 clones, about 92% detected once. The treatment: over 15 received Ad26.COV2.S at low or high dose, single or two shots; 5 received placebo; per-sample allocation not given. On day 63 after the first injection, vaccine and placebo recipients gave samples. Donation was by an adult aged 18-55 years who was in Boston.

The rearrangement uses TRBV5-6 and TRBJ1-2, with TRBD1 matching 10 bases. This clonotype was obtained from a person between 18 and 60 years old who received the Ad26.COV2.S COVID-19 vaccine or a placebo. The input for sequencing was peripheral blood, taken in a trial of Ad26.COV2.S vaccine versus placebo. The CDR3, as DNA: TGTGCCAGCAGCTTGTCGGGACAGGGGAATGGCTACACCTTC. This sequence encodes CASSLSGQGNGYTF.